The 24 T cell receptor beta chains given below trace back to one sample, sequenced in a study of glioma-infiltrating T cells. Amplification of TCR alpha and beta CDR3 regions from RNA used iRepertoire nested multiplex PCR. TCRdb used MiXCR to reprocess the multiplex PCR reads, holding one entry per CDR3 protein. The sample yields a few thousand distinct CDR3 sequences, approximately 34% seen once. Specimen: glioma tissue, nonneoplastic brain tissue, or PBMCs (not recorded which). These receptors came from a human donor with low-grade glioma or glioblastoma, undergoing nonglioma brain surgery, or in good health (not recorded which).

This clonotype is termed medium-sized. This chain uses TRBV6-4 with TRBJ1-6, with TRBD1 matching over 8 bases. Per germline, CDR1 MRHNA and CDR2 SNTAGT. The CDR3 has 15 amino acids. V shed 6 bases and J 10 bases; nucleotides not matched to a gene: 11. DNA of the CDR3: TGTGCCAGCAGAGGATCAGGACAGGGTAAATCACCCCTCCACTTT. Its translation: CASRGSGQGKSPLHF.

This clonotype was seen a handful of times. For the CDR3, the DNA is TGCGCCAGCAGCTTACCTGGGGGGTTTGGGGCTTTCTTT. As protein: CASSLPGGFGAFF. J is TRBJ1-1 and V is TRBV5-1; D may be TRBD1 (5 bases). With 2 bases removed from V and 11 bases from J, the gap between germline ends came to 16 bases. Germline values: CDR1 SGHRS, CDR2 YFSETQ. This CDR3 region has 13 residues.

As to this clonotype: Because it lacks the conserved phenylalanine or tryptophan at the end, this CDR3 is likely a read error. V and J are TRBV10-3 and TRBJ2-7; TRBD2 might be the D (6 bases). Per germline, CDR1 ENHRY and CDR2 SYGVKD. This CDR3 is 16 amino acids long. V was cut by 0 bases and J by 4 bases, with 16 bases left in between. The CDR3 coding sequence is TGTGCCATCAGTGAGTCTGGTAGCGGAAAGACTTACGAGCAGTACGCC. This sequence encodes CAISESGSGKTYEQYA.

The J gene is TRBJ1-3, the V gene TRBV28, with a weak D call TRBD1 (5 bases). Germline loops: CDR1 MDHEN, CDR2 SYDVKM. The CDR3 contains 15 residues. Trimming shortened V by 5 bases and J by 1 base, and 12 bases separated the two germline ends. The CDR3 protein is CASSRQPLSGNTIYF. CDR3 coding DNA: TGTGCCAGCAGTCGACAGCCTCTATCTGGAAACACCATATATTTT. The whole variable domain, filled in from reference TRBV28 and TRBJ1-3, reads DVKVTQSSRYLVKRTGEKVFLECVQDMDHENMFWYRQDPGLGLRLIYFSYDVKMKEKGDIPEGYSVSREKKERFSLILESASTNQTSMYLCASSRQPLSGNTIYFGEGSWLTVV.

This clonotype is medium-sized. J is TRBJ1-5 and V is TRBV7-3; D gene ambiguous. The V end lost 4 bases, the J end lost 2 bases, and 9 bases lay between the germline ends. The CDR3 loop spans 14 amino acids. Germline V CDR1 and CDR2: SGHTA, FQGTGA. This CDR3 reads CASSWGDGNQPQHF. CDR3 nucleotide sequence: TGTGCCAGCAGCTGGGGTGACGGCAATCAGCCCCAGCATTTT.

This clonotype was seen more than once but under ten times. The CDR3: CTVQNMNTEAFF. CDR3 nucleotides: TGCACCGTACAGAACATGAACACTGAAGCTTTCTTT. The chain has TRBV29-1 and TRBJ1-1; D unresolved. The CDR3 has 12 amino acids. Germline lookup yields CDR1 SQVTM and CDR2 ANQGSEA. The full variable domain, rest sourced from reference TRBV29-1 and TRBJ1-1, is SAVISQKPSRDICQRGTSLTIQCQVDSQVTMMFWYRQQPGQSLTLIATANQGSEATYESGFVIDKFPISRPNLTFSTLTVSNMSPEDSSIYLCTVQNMNTEAFFGQGTRLTVV.

This clonotype is large in the sample. The rearrangement links TRBV7-2 to TRBJ2-7, with TRBD1 matching over 8 bases. The V and J ends lost 11 bases and 2 bases, in that order; junction bases with no gene match: 11. Germline CDR1 and CDR2: SGHTA and FQGNSA. This CDR3 has 14 residues. The DNA of the CDR3 is TGTGCCCTACAGAAACAGGGGGATCCCTACGAGCAGTACGTC. It is translated as CALQKQGDPYEQYV.

Within the sample, this clonotype is medium-sized. This chain links TRBV10-3 with TRBJ2-1; D perhaps matches TRBD2 (5 bases). The germline V gene has CDR1 ENHRY and CDR2 SYGVKD. The CDR3 length is 13 residues. Trimming shortened V by 2 bases and J by 5 bases, and 7 bases separated the two germline ends. DNA for the CDR3: TGTGCCATCAGTGAGGGACTCGACAATGAGCAGTTCTTC. This codes for CAISEGLDNEQFF.

This clonotype counts as medium-sized. The V and J genes are TRBV10-3 and TRBJ2-3, with D unresolved. Trimming left V 8 bases short and J 2 bases short, with 14 bases between. Germline V gene data show CDR1 as ENHRY and CDR2 as SYGVKD. This CDR3 is built from 14 residues. CDR3 in amino acids: CAISLERNTDTQYF. The CDR3 DNA follows: TGTGCCATCTCTTTGGAGAGGAACACAGATACGCAGTATTTT.

In its sample, this clonotype ranks as large. The chain uses TRBV27 and TRBJ1-5; D gene unclear. V shed 4 bases and J shed 2 bases, with 15 bases lying between them. The CDR3 is 16 amino acids. CDR1 MNHEY and CDR2 SMNVEV come from the germline V gene (reference sequence). The CDR3 is CASSSQGWYGNQPQHF. In DNA, the CDR3 is TGTGCCAGCAGTTCTCAAGGCTGGTACGGCAATCAGCCCCAGCATTTT.

In its sample, this clonotype is medium-sized. The CDR3 loop reads CSVPIGTPYNEQFF. The CDR3 DNA is TGCAGTGTTCCGATCGGGACACCTTACAATGAGCAGTTCTTC. V is TRBV20-1 and J is TRBJ2-1, with D tentatively TRBD1 (6 bases). The CDR3 covers 14 residues. V was cut by 7 bases and J by 4 bases, with 17 bases left in between. Germline CDR1 DFQATT, CDR2 SNEGSKA (reference sequence).

This clonotype is categorized as medium-sized. This rearrangement joins TRBV18 to TRBJ1-5; no firm D call. The length of the CDR3 is 13 residues. Germline V gene sequence: CDR1 KGHSH, CDR2 LQKENI. V was clipped by 6 bases and J by 3 bases, with 9 bases between them. CDR3 region: CASSPVVNQPQHF. CDR3 DNA: TGTGCCAGCTCCCCGGTAGTCAATCAGCCCCAGCATTTT.

In this sample, this clonotype is medium-sized. J is TRBJ1-2 and V is TRBV28; tentatively, D is TRBD1 (6 bases). Germline V lookup: CDR1 MDHEN, CDR2 SYDVKM. This CDR3 has 15 amino acids. The V end lost 6 bases, the J end lost 4 bases, and 18 bases lay between the germline ends. Written as DNA, the CDR3 is TGTGCCAGCAGCCCGACCCAGGGGTTAAGCTATGGCTACACCTTC. Translation: CASSPTQGLSYGYTF.

The CDR3 DNA follows: TGCAGCCTGGGGACAGGGTCAGAGACCCAGTACTTC. Translation: CSLGTGSETQYF. The rearrangement links TRBV29-1 to TRBJ2-5; 9 bases fit TRBD1. Germline CDR1 reads SQVTM; CDR2 reads ANQGSEA. CDR3 size: 12 residues. V was pared by 8 bases and J by 4 bases, with 5 bases of the junction left unmatched.

In the case of this clonotype: A much larger clone sits a single nucleotide away, making a read error possible. The chain combines TRBV7-6 with TRBJ2-1, with 11 bases identical to TRBD2. Germline V CDR1 and CDR2: SGHVS, FNYEAQ. Trimming at V came to 7 bases and at J to 10 bases, leaving 15 bases not matched to a gene. This CDR3 is 16 amino acids long. This CDR3 reads CASMTLAGVSAGEQFF. CDR3 in DNA: TGTGCCAGCATGACACTAGCGGGGGTTTCCGCGGGGGAGCAGTTCTTC.

Comments on this clonotype: One junction end does not reproduce the germline sequence, and a read error may be involved. The rearrangement joins TRBV20-1 to TRBJ2-1, with D possibly being TRBD1 or TRBD2 (5 bases each). The CDR3 covers 12 residues. CDR1 and CDR2 from the germline V gene are DFQATT and SNEGSKA (reference sequence). CDR3 in DNA: TGTGGAAAGGGGAGCTCCCACAATGAGCAGTTCTTC. This encodes CGKGSSHNEQFF.

This clonotype was detected only a few times. The germline gene is not matched at one end of the junction; a read error may be the cause. J is TRBJ1-2 and V is TRBV29-1; maybe TRBD1 (5 bases). CDR1 is SQVTM and CDR2 is ANQGSEA in the germline V gene. There are 12 residues in the CDR3. CDR3: CSVSWGSYSYTF. DNA for the CDR3: TGCAGCGTATCGTGGGGGTCCTATAGCTACACCTTC.

Turning to this clonotype: It may be a read error: a sequence one base away is much more abundant. The chain employs TRBV9 and TRBJ2-1, with D unclear. CDR1 is SGDLS and CDR2 is YYNGEE in the germline V gene. Trimming cost V 6 bases and J 9 bases, with 10 bases left between them. The CDR3 extends over 11 amino acids. CDR3 coding DNA: TGTGCCAGCAACGCAACTTCTGAGCAGTTCTTC. As protein: CASNATSEQFF.

This clonotype rates as medium-sized (0.01 to 0.1%). The V and J genes are TRBV19 and TRBJ2-3; tentatively, D is TRBD2 (5 bases). V lost 3 bases and J lost 3, with 10 bases in between. This CDR3 comprises 14 residues. The germline V gene encodes CDR1 LNHDA and CDR2 SQIVND (reference sequence). The CDR3 loop is CASSIRGSTDTQYF. CDR3 sequence (DNA): TGTGCCAGTAGTATCAGAGGGAGTACAGATACGCAGTATTTT.

By proportion, this clonotype is medium-sized. The V and J genes are TRBV2 and TRBJ1-2, with D unclear. The CDR3 is 11 amino acids. CDR1 is SNHLY and CDR2 is FYNNEI in the germline V gene. V lost 7 bases, J lost 4 bases, and 7 bases lay in between. The CDR3: CASTLSYGYTF. As DNA, the CDR3 is TGTGCCAGCACATTGTCCTATGGCTACACCTTC.

The V and J genes are TRBV5-1 and TRBJ2-5; D unclear. CDR3 length: 13 amino acids. Trimming left V 0 bases short and J 4 bases short, with 7 bases between. The V gene's germline CDR1 is SGHRS and CDR2 YFSETQ. The CDR3 reads CASSLGQRETQYF. Written as DNA, the CDR3 is TGCGCCAGCAGCTTGGGACAACGAGAGACCCAGTACTTC.

This clonotype was counted at least ten times. The chain uses TRBV24-1 and TRBJ2-3; possible D gene TRBD2, 7 bases. V shed 5 bases and J shed 1 base, with 18 bases lying between them. The germline gives CDR1 KGHDR, CDR2 SFDVKD. The CDR3 runs 17 residues. CDR3 bases: TGTGCCACCAGTGGGGGGGGGGCGGGACTTGGCACAGATACGCAGTATTTT. It codes for CATSGGGAGLGTDTQYF.

Remarks on this clonotype: A much bigger clone sits one base away, suggesting this may be a read error. J is TRBJ2-1 and V is TRBV11-3; 10 bases line up with TRBD1. This CDR3 spans 14 amino acids. V shed 11 bases and J 7 bases; nucleotides not matched to a gene: 11. The germline gives CDR1 SGHNT, CDR2 YENEEA. This CDR3 reads CACETTGGLNEQFF. The CDR3 bases are TGTGCCTGCGAAACGACAGGGGGCTTGAATGAGCAGTTCTTC. Combining the CDR3 with reference TRBV11-3 and TRBJ2-1 gives the whole variable domain EAGVVQSPRYKIIEKKQPVAFWCNPISGHNTLYWYLQNLGQGPELLIRYENEEAVDDSQLPKDRFSAERLKGVDSTLKIQPAELGDSAVYLCACETTGGLNEQFFGPGTRLTVL.

This clonotype was recorded at least ten times. This chain joins TRBV7-9 and TRBJ1-3, with D unclear. The germline V gene has CDR1 SEHNR and CDR2 FQNEAQ (reference sequence). V shed 7 bases and J shed 2 bases, with 18 bases lying between them. This CDR3 region has 16 residues. The CDR3 loop is CASTRWGTHTGNTIYF. CDR3 DNA: TGTGCCAGCACCCGATGGGGAACTCATACTGGAAACACCATATATTTT.